This T cell receptor beta chain originates from a study of beta chain features in type 1 diabetes. General study results and limits: Compared to healthy donors, patients appeared to have naive, central memory and Treg TCRB repertoires that were more alike. Equally in patients and controls, shorter templates might have been favored by PCR. Individuals with type 1 diabetes displayed fewer insertions and more deletions at VDJ junctions.

Every isolated RNA sample was fully reverse transcribed, so sequencing captured expressed TCRB transcripts. Profiling relied on immunoSEQ multiplex PCR, and the TCRdb table lists in-frame clones only, not all of them. The sample consists of under 950,000 clones, under 20% of them appearing once. In germline, CDR1 is MDHEN, CDR2 SYDVKM. This CDR3 has 15 residues. Trimming shortened V by 3 bases and J by 1 base, and 7 bases separated the two germline ends. The authors sorted CD4+ naive, central memory, regulatory and stem cell-like memory cells via CD45RO/CCR7/CD25/CD127/CD95/CD27. Comments on this clone: The antigen is not known.

The receptor's source is a woman aged 18-29 years in good health. Material: naive CD4+ T cells from blood. This sequence joins TRBV28 and TRBJ2-6; no clear D gene. CDR3 sequence: CASSLIVSGANVLTF. The CDR3 region has the DNA TGTGCCAGCAGTTTGATAGTATCTGGGGCCAACGTCCTGACTTTC.